The 32 T cell receptor beta chains below were found in one sample sequenced in a study of shared clonotypes between healthy human individuals. CD45RO-negative CD8 cells positively selected for CCR7 made up the naive population, which excluded terminally differentiated effector memory CD45RA+ cells. Generated by immunoSEQ multiplex PCR, the TCRdb table keeps only in-frame clones and is missing some. The sample records roughly 2.1 million clones, approximately 94% being singletons. The sequencing sample was made of naive CD8+ T cells from PBMCs. The receptors stem from a man aged 18 to 30 in good health. Some clones in this sample may be carry-over from other donors' samples.

This clone occurred once. CDR3 bases: TGTGCCAGTAGACGCCGCTCCTACAATGAGCAGTTCTTC. It is translated as CASRRRSYNEQFF. The chain recombines TRBV19 with TRBJ2-1; no clear D gene. Trimming cost V 6 bases and J 0 bases, with 6 bases left between them. Per germline, CDR1 LNHDA and CDR2 SQIVND (reference sequence). CDR3 length equals 13 residues.

This clone was recorded once. The V call is TRBV4-1, the J call TRBJ2-7; D might be TRBD1 (6 bases). The germline V gene encodes CDR1 MGHRA and CDR2 YSYEKL. V lost 0 bases and J 4 bases, leaving 19 bases between the germline ends. The CDR3 sequence is 17 residues long. In DNA form, the CDR3 reads TGCGCCAGCAGCCAAGACCCCCCTACAGGGTTTGTGTACGAGCAGTACTTC. Protein: CASSQDPPTGFVYEQYF.

Worth noting for this clone: Within the sample, other DNA sequences also encode this same CDR3. This rearrangement joins TRBV9 to TRBJ1-5; D gene uncertain. This CDR3 is built from 13 residues. Germline assignment: CDR1 SGDLS and CDR2 YYNGEE. V lost 1 base and J lost 0, with 2 bases in between. CDR3 loop: CASSVTSNQPQHF. The CDR3 nucleotides read TGTGCCAGCAGCGTAACTAGCAATCAGCCCCAGCATTTT.

The rearrangement uses TRBV6-6 and TRBJ1-3; D call uncertain. Germline V gene data show CDR1 as MNHNY and CDR2 as SVGAGI (reference sequence). The CDR3 loop spans 15 amino acids. V was clipped by 11 bases and J by 0 bases, with 17 bases between them. The CDR3 nucleotides read TGTGCCTTAAACAGCGGGTGGGACTCTGGAAACACCATATATTTT. The encoded protein is CALNSGWDSGNTIYF.

The rearrangement links TRBV28 to TRBJ2-2; 8 positions match TRBD2. The germline gives CDR1 MDHEN, CDR2 SYDVKM. The V segment lost 5 bases and the J segment 4 bases; nucleotides outside the gene matches: 12. This CDR3 has 17 amino acids. CDR3 amino acids: CASSKGRGGSRTGELFF. The CDR3 bases are TGTGCCAGCAGTAAGGGACGGGGGGGAAGCCGCACCGGGGAGCTGTTTTTT.

V usage is TRBV2 and J usage is TRBJ2-2; D is unresolved. In germline, CDR1 is SNHLY, CDR2 FYNNEI. CDR3 length: 16 residues. V lost 0 bases and J lost 1, with 9 bases in between. This CDR3 is CASSEALTKNTGELFF. For the CDR3, the DNA is TGTGCCAGCAGTGAAGCGCTGACAAAGAACACCGGGGAGCTGTTTTTT.

The V gene is TRBV4-1, the J gene TRBJ2-1, with 11 bases aligning to TRBD2. There are 15 residues in the CDR3. Germline V lookup: CDR1 MGHRA, CDR2 YSYEKL. V shed 5 bases and J 8 bases; nucleotides not matched to a gene: 8. The CDR3: CASSSGLAVGDEQFF. The DNA for the CDR3 is TGCGCCAGCAGCTCGGGACTAGCGGTGGGCGATGAGCAGTTCTTC.

V usage is TRBV7-3 and J usage is TRBJ2-1, with 9 bases that match TRBD2. The V gene's germline CDR1 is SGHTA and CDR2 FQGTGA. The CDR3 is 15 amino acids. V shed 5 bases, J shed 3 bases, and the junction held 5 bases outside the gene matches. CDR3 amino acids: CASSAMTSGYNEQFF. CDR3 sequence (DNA): TGTGCCAGCAGCGCTATGACTAGCGGCTACAATGAGCAGTTCTTC.

In the case of this clone: Other DNA sequences in this sample translate to the same CDR3. The V gene is TRBV4-1, the J gene TRBJ2-1; 7 bases are shared with TRBD2. Germline CDR1 is MGHRA and CDR2 is YSYEKL. Germline trimming cut 1 base from V and 0 bases from J; bases unmatched to any gene: 0. This CDR3 spans 15 amino acids. CDR3 residues: CASSQGGSSYNEQFF. The CDR3 coding sequence is TGCGCCAGCAGCCAAGGCGGGAGCTCCTACAATGAGCAGTTCTTC.

The gene calls are TRBV19 and TRBJ1-2; TRBD1 matches at 7 bases. Trimming took 11 bases from V and 5 from J; bases not matched to a gene: 5. CDR1 LNHDA and CDR2 SQIVND come from the germline V gene (reference sequence). The CDR3 runs to 11 residues. For the CDR3, the DNA is TGTGCCGGGAGGGACAGATATGGCTACACCTTC. It translates to CAGRDRYGYTF.

This chain uses TRBV6-5 with TRBJ1-1, with D uncertain. Trimming left V 4 bases short and J 0 bases short, with 6 bases between. This CDR3 is built from 13 residues. Per germline, CDR1 MNHEY and CDR2 SVGAGI. The CDR3, as DNA: TGTGCCAGCAGTTTTCGTTTGAACACTGAAGCTTTCTTT. Protein: CASSFRLNTEAFF.

This rearrangement joins TRBV11-2 to TRBJ2-1, with TRBD2 identical over 11 bases. The CDR3 has 15 residues. From germline, CDR1 is SGHAT and CDR2 FQNNGV. V shed 5 bases and J 5 bases; nucleotides not matched to a gene: 5. Here the CDR3 DNA reads TGTGCCAGCAGCCCGACTAGCGGGGCAAACAATGAGCAGTTCTTC. Its protein is CASSPTSGANNEQFF.

The chain has TRBV9 and TRBJ1-2; D unclear. This CDR3 contains 15 residues. Germline CDR1 reads SGDLS; CDR2 reads YYNGEE. Trimming removed 0 bases from V and 0 bases from J, with 9 bases in between. The chain's CDR3 is CASSVEGNTNYGYTF. CDR3 nucleotides: TGTGCCAGCAGCGTAGAAGGGAATACTAACTATGGCTACACCTTC.

The CDR3 nucleotides are TGTGCCAGCAGCGTTGACGGGGTATGGGGGGAGCTGTTTTTT. As protein: CASSVDGVWGELFF. The J gene is TRBJ2-2, the V gene TRBV9; possible D gene TRBD2, 5 bases. Germline-derived CDR1 and CDR2 are SGDLS and YYNGEE. The CDR3 loop spans 14 amino acids. V was pared by 2 bases and J by 8 bases, with 13 bases between.

The CDR3 region has the DNA TGCGCCAGCCAAAACGGGACCTCCACCTACGAGCAGTACTTC. It yields the protein CASQNGTSTYEQYF. The chain employs TRBV10-1 and TRBJ2-7; possibly TRBD1 or TRBD2 for D (5 bases each). The germline CDR1 and CDR2 sequences are WNHNN and SYGVQD (reference sequence). Deletions cut 8 bases from V and 2 bases from J, with 16 bases between. This CDR3 region has 14 residues.

As to this clone: The same CDR3 arises from other DNA sequences in this sample as well. The chain recombines TRBV19 with TRBJ2-1, with D possibly TRBD2 on 6 matching bases. Germline V gene sequence: CDR1 LNHDA, CDR2 SQIVND (reference sequence). The CDR3 totals 15 residues. The germline V and J ends were trimmed by 3 bases and 2 bases, with 11 bases remaining between them. CDR3 in DNA: TGTGCCAGTAGTATTTCATCGGGGGCCTACAATGAGCAGTTCTTC. It codes for CASSISSGAYNEQFF.

This clone was observed once. J is TRBJ1-2 and V is TRBV28; a possible D gene is TRBD1 (6 bases). Germline CDR1 and CDR2: MDHEN and SYDVKM. The CDR3 is 15 residues long. V was clipped by 3 bases and J by 2 bases, with 13 bases between them. The DNA of the CDR3 is TGTGCCAGCAGTTTCTACTCAGACAGGAACTATGGCTACACCTTC. Translated, it gives CASSFYSDRNYGYTF.

V is TRBV4-3 and J is TRBJ2-1; D remains ambiguous. Germline lookup yields CDR1 LGHNA and CDR2 YSLEER. The V gene lost 6 bases and the J gene lost 4 bases, with 13 bases spanning the gap. This CDR3 is 14 amino acids long. DNA of the CDR3: TGCGCCAGCAGAGACTGCCGGGCGTACAATGAGCAGTTCTTC. This translates into CASRDCRAYNEQFF.

V is TRBV7-9 and J is TRBJ2-3, with TRBD2 identical over 10 bases. The CDR3 covers 15 residues. V shed 4 bases and J 10 bases; nucleotides not matched to a gene: 11. CDR1 is SEHNR, CDR2 FQNEAQ, per germline (reference sequence). CDR3 DNA: TGTGCCAGCAGCTCCATAGCGGGAGGCTCACAGGCGCAGTATTTT. Its translation is CASSSIAGGSQAQYF. The variable domain in full, with the rest retrieved from reference TRBV7-9 and TRBJ2-3, is DTGVSQNPRHKITKRGQNVTFRCDPISEHNRLYWYRQTLGQGPEFLTYFQNEAQLEKSRLLSDRFSAERPKGSFSTLEIQRTEQGDSAMYLCASSSIAGGSQAQYFGPGTRLTVL.

As to this clone: This specimen includes other DNA sequences encoding the same CDR3. The chain couples TRBV7-9 to TRBJ2-7; 10 nucleotides match TRBD1. The J segment lost 4 bases and the V segment lost 6 bases, leaving 9 bases of the junction unmatched. This CDR3 spans 15 amino acids. The germline V gene has CDR1 SEHNR and CDR2 FQNEAQ (reference sequence). The CDR3 nucleotides read TGTGCCAGCAGTTCCACCGGACAGGGGGGGTACGAGCAGTACTTC. Translating it yields CASSSTGQGGYEQYF.

The chain carries TRBV4-1 and TRBJ2-1; D not resolved. The CDR3 runs to 12 residues. The germline V and J ends were trimmed by 4 bases and 8 bases, with 9 bases remaining between them. Germline values: CDR1 MGHRA, CDR2 YSYEKL. The CDR3 is CASSRRTDEQFF. DNA of the CDR3: TGCGCCAGCAGCCGCCGAACGGATGAGCAGTTCTTC.

V usage is TRBV13 and J usage is TRBJ1-3; tentatively, D is TRBD1 (5 bases). Deletions cut 1 base from V and 9 bases from J, with 22 bases between. Germline V gene data show CDR1 as PRHDT and CDR2 as FYEKMQ (reference sequence). The CDR3 loop spans 17 amino acids. CDR3 nucleotides: TGTGCCAGCAGCTTAGCCTCGCCAGGGACGGTTGAAGGCACCATATATTTT. It yields the protein CASSLASPGTVEGTIYF.

The chain joins TRBV19 to TRBJ1-1; TRBD1 might be the D (6 bases). Germline V gives CDR1 LNHDA, CDR2 SQIVND (reference sequence). V lost 5 bases and J lost 4, with 17 bases in between. This CDR3 region has 15 residues. As DNA, the CDR3 is TGTGCCAGTAGTCCAGAGGGGGTTCAGGTCACTGAAGCTTTCTTT. Translation: CASSPEGVQVTEAFF.

The chain uses TRBV28 and TRBJ1-4; the match to TRBD1 covers 11 bases. This CDR3 spans 16 amino acids. Germline lookup yields CDR1 MDHEN and CDR2 SYDVKM. V lost 5 bases and J lost 0; bases outside the gene matches: 2. The DNA for the CDR3 is TGTGCCAGCAGTGGGGACAGGGGGGCAACTAATGAAAAACTGTTTTTT. It specifies CASSGDRGATNEKLFF.

The rearrangement links TRBV10-3 to TRBJ1-2; 11 nucleotides match TRBD1. V shed 3 bases and J 4 bases; nucleotides not matched to a gene: 7. There are 16 residues in the CDR3. CDR1 is ENHRY and CDR2 is SYGVKD in the germline V gene. The CDR3: CAISDLDRGLLYGYTF. The CDR3 region has the DNA TGTGCCATCAGTGACCTGGACAGGGGGCTTCTCTATGGCTACACCTTC.

The gene calls are TRBV11-3 and TRBJ2-1; possibly TRBD2 for D (7 bases). Germline V gene sequence: CDR1 SGHNT, CDR2 YENEEA. The CDR3 sequence is 17 residues long. The V end lost 6 bases, the J end lost 1 base, and 19 bases lay between the germline ends. The chain's CDR3 is CASSDKGGRESYNEQFF. The CDR3 DNA sequence: TGTGCCAGCAGTGATAAAGGGGGGCGGGAGTCCTACAATGAGCAGTTCTTC.

This clone was counted a single time. CDR3 loop: CASRERRAGGYTF. CDR3 bases: TGCGCCAGCAGGGAGCGGCGGGCCGGGGGCTACACCTTC. The chain joins TRBV4-3 to TRBJ1-2; D unclear. Trimming left V 6 bases short and J 8 bases short, with 16 bases between. The CDR3 consists of 13 residues. Per the germline V gene, CDR1 is LGHNA and CDR2 is YSLEER.

The chain carries TRBV28 and TRBJ2-1; 14 bases line up with TRBD2. This CDR3 contains 16 residues. CDR1 and CDR2 from the germline V gene are MDHEN and SYDVKM. Germline trimming cut 6 bases from V and 6 bases from J; bases unmatched to any gene: 7. The CDR3 nucleotides are TGTGCCAGCAGGTCCCGACTAGCGGGAGGGTCCAATGAGCAGTTCTTC. The encoded protein is CASRSRLAGGSNEQFF.

CDR3: CASSLGFGGVSYNEQFF. The CDR3 region has the DNA TGTGCCAGCAGTTTAGGATTTGGGGGAGTTTCCTACAATGAGCAGTTCTTC. The chain links TRBV27 to TRBJ2-1, with D perhaps matching TRBD1 or TRBD2 (5 bases each). Trimming took 2 bases from V and 1 from J, leaving 15 bases between them. CDR1 is MNHEY and CDR2 is SMNVEV in the germline V gene (reference sequence). The CDR3 has 17 amino acids.

This sequence joins TRBV28 and TRBJ1-2; 7 bases line up with TRBD1. The germline gives CDR1 MDHEN, CDR2 SYDVKM. Trimming removed 6 bases from V and 5 bases from J; junction bases left unmatched: 6. This CDR3 contains 13 residues. CDR3 protein: CASRQDRVYGYTF. CDR3 in DNA: TGTGCCAGCAGGCAAGACAGGGTTTATGGCTACACCTTC.

J is TRBJ2-3 and V is TRBV15; no clear D. CDR3 length: 13 residues. The V gene's germline CDR1 is LNHNV and CDR2 YYDKDF (reference sequence). V shed 1 base and J shed 3 bases, with 5 bases lying between them. DNA for the CDR3: TGTGCCACCAGCAGAGGTAGAACAGATACGCAGTATTTT. It translates to CATSRGRTDTQYF.

In its sample, this clone was seen once. Germline is not matched at one junction end, which may reflect a read error. The chain is built from TRBV7-9 and TRBJ2-1, with D possibly TRBD2 on 5 matching bases. There are 12 residues in the CDR3. Germline values: CDR1 SEHNR, CDR2 FQNEAQ (reference sequence). In nucleotides, the CDR3 is TGTGCCAGCAGCGTAGACTACTATGAGCAGTTCTTC. Protein sequence: CASSVDYYEQFF.